A single sample is the source of the 10 T cell receptor beta chains below, sequenced in a study of blood T cell repertoires in COVID-19 (dated by TCRdb to the early 2020s). Library construction relied on the immunoSEQ multiplex PCR assay. The clones in this table, taken by TCRdb from immuneACCESS, are in-frame only. Not every clone is retained; where verified, under half of the shortfall comes from an unresolved V gene, and the cause of the rest is unknown. The sample records some 320,000 clones, 75% to 90% of which are singletons. The ten largest make up 4.5% to 6.5% of the sample. Material for sequencing was PBMCs or T cells enriched from blood (not recorded which). These receptors were collected from a man aged 55 to 70 who had recovered from COVID-19.

The CDR3, as DNA: TGTGCCGGAGGACAGTACACCGGGGAGCTGTTTTTT. Translating gives CAGGQYTGELFF. The rearrangement links TRBV11-1 to TRBJ2-2, with D perhaps matching TRBD1 (6 bases). Germline loops: CDR1 SGHAT, CDR2 FQDESV (reference sequence). Trimming stripped 11 bases from V and 3 bases from J, with 10 bases between. CDR3 length: 12 amino acids.

V and J are TRBV5-1 and TRBJ1-2, with D possibly TRBD1 on 5 matching bases. Germline V CDR1 and CDR2: SGHRS, YFSETQ. This CDR3 comprises 16 residues. V lost 0 bases, J lost 2 bases, and 14 bases lay in between. This CDR3 reads CASSLAPPAGNYGYTF. The CDR3 DNA follows: TGCGCCAGCAGCTTGGCACCCCCGGCAGGGAACTATGGCTACACCTTC. Complete variable domain (other parts from reference TRBV5-1 and TRBJ1-2): KAGVTQTPRYLIKTRGQQVTLSCSPISGHRSVSWYQQTPGQGLQFLFEYFSETQRNKGNFPGRFSGRQFSNSRSEMNVSTLELGDSALYLCASSLAPPAGNYGYTFGSGTRLTVV.

The rearrangement joins TRBV6-5 to TRBJ1-1; 7 nucleotides align to TRBD1. The CDR3 contains 14 residues. Per germline, CDR1 MNHEY and CDR2 SVGAGI. Unmatched junction bases numbered 9, after V lost 7 bases and J lost 4 bases. The CDR3 protein is CASTRGQGVTEAFF. In DNA, the CDR3 is TGTGCCAGCACGCGGGGCCAGGGGGTCACTGAAGCTTTCTTT.

The V call is TRBV4-1, the J call TRBJ2-3, with a weak D call TRBD2 (5 bases). V gave up 1 base and J gave up 5 bases, with 13 bases separating them. CDR1 is MGHRA, CDR2 YSYEKL, per germline. The CDR3 extends over 15 amino acids. The CDR3 DNA is TGCGCCAGCAGCCAAGTTGGCCTAGCTGGAGATACGCAGTATTTT. This gives the protein CASSQVGLAGDTQYF.

This sequence joins TRBV29-1 and TRBJ1-1, with D possibly TRBD1 on 6 matching bases. Germline values: CDR1 SQVTM, CDR2 ANQGSEA. Trimming shortened V by 3 bases and J by 7 bases, and 15 bases separated the two germline ends. This CDR3 has 13 residues. CDR3 nucleotides: TGCAGCGTTGAGCCGCGATTGGGACATGAAGCTTTCTTT. This translates into CSVEPRLGHEAFF.

This CDR3 is CAWRRGLAPADTQYF. The DNA for the CDR3 is TGTGCCTGGAGGAGAGGACTAGCACCCGCAGATACGCAGTATTTT. The chain carries TRBV30 and TRBJ2-3; 8 nucleotides agree with TRBD2. V was pared by 3 bases and J by 4 bases, with 9 bases of the junction left unmatched. CDR3 length: 15 amino acids. Germline-derived CDR1 and CDR2 are GTSNPN and SVGIG (reference sequence).

The rearrangement uses TRBV10-3 and TRBJ2-7; 9 bases map to TRBD1. Germline CDR1 reads ENHRY; CDR2 reads SYGVKD. CDR3 size: 12 residues. V shed 10 bases, J shed 5 bases, and the junction held 6 bases outside the gene matches. CDR3 protein: CATGGQGDEQYF. Written as DNA, the CDR3 is TGTGCCACCGGGGGACAGGGTGACGAGCAGTACTTC.

This rearrangement joins TRBV21-1 to TRBJ2-5; the tabulated D call, TRBD2, remains unverified against the DNA. TRBV21-1 is recorded as a pseudogene. The CDR3 sequence is 19 residues long. The CDR3 here is CASSKALSAEGKDGETQYF. CDR3 in DNA: TGTGCCAGCAGCAAAGCGCTTTCCGCGGAGGGGAAGGACGGAGAGACCCAGTACTTC.

The sample holds one count of this clone. The V and J genes are TRBV10-2 and TRBJ2-5; 8 nucleotides line up with TRBD2. The germline CDR1 and CDR2 sequences are WSHSY and SAAADI. V was pared by 10 bases and J by 10 bases, with 17 bases of the junction left unmatched. This CDR3 contains 14 residues. This CDR3 reads CATSTSGGFLGQYF. The CDR3 DNA reads as TGCGCCACCAGCACTAGCGGAGGGTTTCTTGGCCAGTACTTC.

J is TRBJ2-1 and V is TRBV24-1; a possible D gene is TRBD1 (5 bases). The CDR3 covers 13 residues. The germline CDR1 and CDR2 sequences are KGHDR and SFDVKD. The V end lost 8 bases, the J end lost 11 bases, and 18 bases lay between the germline ends. The CDR3: CATTAAPPGKQFF. The CDR3, as DNA: TGTGCCACCACCGCCGCCCCCCCAGGGAAGCAGTTCTTC.